These 26 T cell receptor beta chains originate from one sample sequenced in a study of metastatic and nonmetastatic thyroid tumors. All patients reached thyroid surgery having received no treatment beforehand. TCRdb reprocessed the PCR reads using MiXCR. This sample has approximately 22,000 clones; around 15% occur once, and the top ten carry 14%. Sample: blood. All receptors derive from a female donor with papillary thyroid cancer or a benign thyroid nodule (not recorded which). Some clones in this sample may be carry-over from other donors' samples.

This clone showed up many times. The V and J genes are TRBV9 and TRBJ2-7; TRBD2 is a possible D gene (6 bases). V gave up 3 bases and J gave up 2 bases, with 9 bases separating them. The CDR3 covers 13 residues. CDR1 and CDR2 from the germline V gene are SGDLS and YYNGEE. The CDR3, as DNA: TGTGCCAGCAGCGCAGGAGGGCCCTACGAGCAGTACTTC. Protein product: CASSAGGPYEQYF.

Details on this clone: Its ends do not fully match the called genes, so a read error is possible. This chain joins TRBV30 and TRBJ2-6; D could derive from TRBD1 or TRBD2 (5 bases each). The CDR3 covers 15 residues. Germline V gives CDR1 GTSNPN, CDR2 SVGIG (reference sequence). CDR3 nucleotides: TGTGCCTGGAGTCTCGCCCTCTCCGGGGCCAACGTCCTTACTTTC. This codes for CAWSLALSGANVLTF.

This clone occurred a few times. The chain uses TRBV6-1 and TRBJ1-3; no clear D gene. The germline V gene has CDR1 MNHNS and CDR2 SASEGT. CDR3 length equals 15 residues. Trimming pared 5 bases from V and 0 bases from J, leaving 11 bases between. CDR3 DNA: TGTGCCAGCAGTAATACGGCGGACTCTGGAAACACCATATATTTT. Protein: CASSNTADSGNTIYF.

This clone was seen at least ten times. V is TRBV5-1 and J is TRBJ2-5; 7 bases map to TRBD2. V trimming: 2 bases; J trimming: 4 bases; junction bases outside the gene matches: 2. This CDR3 contains 13 residues. CDR1 SGHRS and CDR2 YFSETQ come from the germline V gene. DNA of the CDR3: TGCGCCAGCAGCTTAGGGGAGGGAGAGACCCAGTACTTC. This gives the protein CASSLGEGETQYF.

This clone showed up many times. V is TRBV29-1 and J is TRBJ2-1; 10 bases map to TRBD2. J was trimmed by 0 bases and V by 1 base; bases with no gene match: 9. This CDR3 has 18 amino acids. Germline V gives CDR1 SQVTM, CDR2 ANQGSEA. The CDR3 reads CSVEGTSGPKSSYNEQFF. The CDR3 region has the DNA TGCAGCGTTGAAGGGACTAGCGGACCAAAGAGCTCCTACAATGAGCAGTTCTTC.

This clone has at least ten counts. The chain is built from TRBV7-2 and TRBJ2-7; D is perhaps TRBD2 (6 bases). Trimming stripped 4 bases from V and 2 bases from J, with 9 bases between. Germline V lookup: CDR1 SGHTA, CDR2 FQGNSA. This CDR3 has 13 amino acids. CDR3: CASSWTTAYEQYF. For the CDR3, the DNA is TGTGCCAGCAGCTGGACTACCGCCTACGAGCAGTACTTC.

The chain is built from TRBV18 and TRBJ2-1, with 14 positions matching TRBD2. The CDR3 is made up of 21 amino acids. The junction had 19 bases not matched to a gene; V was cut back by 3 bases and J by 6 bases. CDR1 is KGHSH and CDR2 is LQKENI in the germline V gene. The CDR3 region is CASSPNAGAKPGLAGVNEQFF. The CDR3 bases are TGTGCCAGCTCACCTAATGCTGGTGCCAAACCGGGACTAGCGGGGGTCAATGAGCAGTTCTTC.

This clone was counted at least ten times. The chain combines TRBV28 with TRBJ2-7, with D hard to call. The CDR3 runs 12 residues. V lost 6 bases and J 4 bases, leaving 10 bases between the germline ends. Germline lookup yields CDR1 MDHEN and CDR2 SYDVKM. The CDR3 DNA reads as TGTGCCAGCAGCCCCCGTCGGTACGAGCAGTACTTC. Translated, it gives CASSPRRYEQYF.

This clone came up many times. The J gene is TRBJ1-5, the V gene TRBV19; 8 bases align to TRBD1. The CDR3 extends over 17 amino acids. The V gene's germline CDR1 is LNHDA and CDR2 SQIVND (reference sequence). With 1 base clipped from V and 0 bases from J, the junction kept 5 bases outside the gene matches. The DNA of the CDR3 is TGTGCCAGTAGTATAGCGACAGGGGTGGATAGCAATCAGCCCCAGCATTTT. Its translation: CASSIATGVDSNQPQHF.

Many counts were recorded for this clone. This chain's CDR3 is CASSQDSGATGGQFF. In DNA, the CDR3 is TGTGCCAGCAGCCAAGATTCCGGGGCAACAGGGGGGCAGTTCTTC. This chain connects TRBV4-2 to TRBJ2-1; TRBD1 matches at 8 bases. CDR3 size: 15 residues. Trimming removed 0 bases from V and 12 bases from J; junction bases left unmatched: 10. Per the germline V gene, CDR1 is LGHNA and CDR2 is YNFKEQ.

This clone appeared many times. The gene calls are TRBV3-1 and TRBJ2-3; TRBD2 aligns across 9 bases. Trimming cost V 4 bases and J 5 bases; bases outside gene matches: 10. The length of the CDR3 is 16 residues. Per the germline V gene, CDR1 is LGHDT and CDR2 is YNNKEL (reference sequence). CDR3 region: CASSPQAGGPGDTQYF. The CDR3 DNA is TGTGCCAGCAGCCCGCAGGCGGGAGGGCCGGGAGATACGCAGTATTTT.

Ten or more counts support this clone. The chain combines TRBV11-3 with TRBJ2-2, with D unresolved. The CDR3 spans 13 residues. Trimming pared 2 bases from V and 6 bases from J, leaving 7 bases between. The germline gives CDR1 SGHNT, CDR2 YENEEA. The CDR3 protein is CASSLNKAGELFF. In nucleotides, the CDR3 is TGTGCCAGCAGCTTAAATAAGGCCGGGGAGCTGTTTTTT.

This clone was seen ten or more times. At the DNA level, this CDR3 is encoded by other sequences in the same sample as well. V is TRBV20-1 and J is TRBJ2-4, with TRBD1 identical over 9 bases. Germline V gives CDR1 DFQATT, CDR2 SNEGSKA (reference sequence). The CDR3 sequence is 16 residues long. The ends lost 6 bases at V and 3 bases at J; junction bases unmatched: 12. CDR3 residues: CSAPRRTGVGKNIQYF. CDR3 in DNA: TGCAGTGCCCCACGGAGGACAGGGGTGGGCAAAAACATTCAGTACTTC.

This clone was counted ten times or more. Here the CDR3 reads CASRSDSSTGELFF. The CDR3 nucleotides are TGTGCCAGCAGATCGGACTCGAGCACCGGGGAGCTGTTTTTT. V gene TRBV28 combines with J gene TRBJ2-2; tentative D call: TRBD2 (5 bases). This CDR3 is built from 14 residues. CDR1 is MDHEN, CDR2 SYDVKM, per germline. V lost 6 bases and J lost 4, with 12 bases in between.

Ten or more counts support this clone. The chain links TRBV5-1 to TRBJ2-1; D perhaps matches TRBD2 (5 bases). This CDR3 has 15 residues. Trimming pared 5 bases from V and 4 bases from J, leaving 16 bases between. Germline CDR1 SGHRS, CDR2 YFSETQ. CDR3 sequence: CASSSGVTGYNEQFF. The CDR3 bases are TGCGCCAGCAGTTCGGGCGTAACGGGATACAATGAGCAGTTCTTC.

About this clone itself: This may arise from a read error, as a much more abundant clone is one base away. The chain links TRBV6-1 to TRBJ2-5, with D perhaps matching TRBD1 (6 bases). Germline CDR1 reads MNHNS; CDR2 reads SASEGT. The CDR3 sequence is 15 residues long. CDR3 residues: CASSNTGQLQEIQYF. The CDR3 nucleotides read TGTGCCAGCAGTAACACAGGGCAACTACAAGAGATCCAGTACTTC.

In this sample, this clone turned up many times. The rearrangement joins TRBV6-1 to TRBJ2-5; D is unclear. Trimming pared 4 bases from V and 5 bases from J, leaving 5 bases between. This CDR3 has 11 amino acids. CDR1 and CDR2 from the germline V gene are MNHNS and SASEGT. Here the CDR3 DNA reads TGTGCCAGCAGTGGGGCGGAGACCCAGTACTTC. Protein sequence: CASSGAETQYF.

This clone was recorded many times. A much bigger clone sits one base away, suggesting this may be a read error. The chain joins TRBV6-2 or TRBV6-3 to TRBJ2-7, with 10 bases aligning to TRBD2. V shed 6 bases, J shed 7 bases, and the junction held 9 bases outside the gene matches. The CDR3 has 14 residues. In germline, CDR1 is MNHEY, CDR2 SVGEGT. For the CDR3, the DNA is TGTGCCAGCAGAAAGGGGGGACTAGCGAGTGAGCAGTACTTC. Its protein product is CASRKGGLASEQYF.

About this clone itself: This sequence may be a read error, since a much larger clone differs from it by one base. V gene TRBV5-4 combines with J gene TRBJ2-5; weak D call: TRBD1 (5 bases). CDR1 and CDR2 from the germline V gene are SGHNT and YYREEE (reference sequence). Trimming shortened V by 1 base and J by 7 bases, and 14 bases separated the two germline ends. This CDR3 is 14 amino acids long. CDR3 coding DNA: TGTGCCAGCAGCTTGCAGCAGGGATCGGGGACCCAGTACTTC. It translates to CASSLQQGSGTQYF.

J is TRBJ1-1 and V is TRBV6-6; D remains unclear. V was pared by 2 bases and J by 0 bases, with 7 bases between. This CDR3 spans 14 amino acids. Germline values: CDR1 MNHNY, CDR2 SVGAGI (reference sequence). The chain's CDR3 is CASSYPSMNTEAFF. The CDR3 DNA is TGTGCCAGCAGTTACCCCTCCATGAACACTGAAGCTTTCTTT.

The chain employs TRBV20-1 and TRBJ2-7, with D tentatively TRBD1 or TRBD2 (5 bases each). Germline CDR1 and CDR2: DFQATT and SNEGSKA (reference sequence). The CDR3 loop spans 14 amino acids. V dropped 0 bases and J dropped 3 bases, with 12 bases sitting between them. For the CDR3, the DNA is TGCAGTGCTAGAGATAGACGGGGCGGCTACGAGCAGTACTTC. Protein sequence: CSARDRRGGYEQYF.

This clone was observed many times. This CDR3 is CASSLVWTSTPQQFF. DNA for the CDR3: TGTGCCAGCAGCTTAGTATGGACTAGCACCCCCCAGCAGTTCTTC. This chain joins TRBV7-9 and TRBJ2-1; 8 bases line up with TRBD2. V lost 1 base, J lost 11 bases, and 10 bases stayed unmatched. CDR3 length equals 15 residues. Germline V gene data show CDR1 as SEHNR and CDR2 as FQNEAQ (reference sequence).

The CDR3 coding sequence is TGTGCCTGGAGTACCTGGGGGCGCGAGGCTGAAGCTTTCTTT. Translating gives CAWSTWGREAEAFF. The V call is TRBV30, the J call TRBJ1-1, with a possible D match to TRBD1 (6 bases). CDR1 is GTSNPN, CDR2 SVGIG, per germline (reference sequence). Trimming shortened V by 2 bases and J by 6 bases, and 16 bases separated the two germline ends. This CDR3 is 14 amino acids long. Full variable domain (rest looked up from reference TRBV30 and TRBJ1-1): SQTIHQWPATLVQPVGSPLSLECTVEGTSNPNLYWYRQAAGRGLQLLFYSVGIGQISSEVPQNLSASRPQDRQFILSSKKLLLSDSGFYLCAWSTWGREAEAFFGQGTRLTVV.

This clone qualifies as medium-sized (0.01 to 0.1%). J is TRBJ2-7 and V is TRBV30, with D possibly matching TRBD1 (6 bases). The CDR3 length is 17 residues. V lost 0 bases and J 0 bases, leaving 18 bases between the germline ends. Germline CDR1 GTSNPN, CDR2 SVGIG (reference sequence). The CDR3: CAWSVRPGDTNSYEQYF. For the CDR3, the DNA is TGTGCCTGGAGTGTACGGCCCGGGGACACGAACTCCTACGAGCAGTACTTC.

This clone came up many times. The gene calls are TRBV6-1 and TRBJ1-1; possibly TRBD1 for D (6 bases). The germline V and J ends were trimmed by 7 bases and 10 bases, with 19 bases remaining between them. The germline V gene has CDR1 MNHNS and CDR2 SASEGT. CDR3 length: 13 amino acids. CDR3 residues: CASTNPGAASAFF. The CDR3 coding sequence is TGTGCCAGCACCAACCCGGGGGCGGCCTCAGCTTTCTTT.

As to this clone: Because the CDR3 is missing its conserved closing phenylalanine or tryptophan, this is likely a read error. The V call is TRBV3-1, the J call TRBJ2-7, with 10 bases aligning to TRBD2. From germline, CDR1 is LGHDT and CDR2 YNNKEL (reference sequence). This CDR3 contains 16 residues. Losses at the gene ends were 5 bases for V and 3 bases for J; bases not matched to a gene: 10. CDR3 amino acids: CASSARLAGVDYEQYL. CDR3 in DNA: TGTGCCAGCAGCGCAAGACTAGCGGGCGTGGACTACGAGCAGTACCTC.